The rows below give T cell receptor beta chains drawn from one sample of a study of T cell responses to AZD1222 COVID-19 vaccine. This table comes from immunoSEQ multiplex PCR, and its TCRdb copy is limited to in-frame clones, with some not included. Of roughly 120,000 clones listed, 88% are singletons. This sample comprised peripheral blood, obtained on day 0 of MenACWY control vaccination. The receptors were sampled from an adult in good health. Both conserved end residues are part of each CDR3. The D gene is left open where the match is weak. Size is omitted from some rows. Given values are once, few, many or a class for expanded clones.

abundance: once; j_gene: TRBJ1-1; v_gene: TRBV6-2/TRBV6-3; d_gene: TRBD1; len: 13; CDR3nt: TGTGCCAGCAGCTTCCGGGACAGCACTGAAGCTTTCTTT; CDR3aa: CASSFRDSTEAFF
abundance: few; j_gene: TRBJ1-4; v_gene: TRBV2; d_gene: TRBD1; len: 17; CDR3nt: TGTGCCAGCAGCGACTATACCCAGGGGGGCGAGGGTGAAAAACTGTTTTTT; CDR3aa: CASSDYTQGGEGEKLFF
abundance: -; j_gene: TRBJ2-7; v_gene: TRBV4-1; d_gene: -; len: 16; CDR3nt: TGCGCCAGCAGCCAAGGTCCGGGACCTTCCTCCTACGAGCAGTACTTC; CDR3aa: CASSQGPGPSSYEQYF
abundance: few; j_gene: TRBJ1-6; v_gene: TRBV7-3; d_gene: -; len: 15; CDR3nt: TGTGCCAGCAGCTTATCCGTAGGGGCTAATTCACCCCTCCACTTT; CDR3aa: CASSLSVGANSPLHF
abundance: -; j_gene: TRBJ2-2; v_gene: TRBV5-8; d_gene: -; len: 13; CDR3nt: TGTGCCAGCAGCCGAACTAGAACCGGGGAGCTGTTTTTT; CDR3aa: CASSRTRTGELFF
abundance: -; j_gene: TRBJ1-2; v_gene: TRBV28; d_gene: TRBD1; len: 14; CDR3nt: TGTGCCAGCAGTTTGCCGGACAGGCTCTATGGCTACACCTTC; CDR3aa: CASSLPDRLYGYTF
abundance: -; j_gene: TRBJ1-5; v_gene: TRBV6-1; d_gene: -; len: 12; CDR3nt: TGTGCCAGCAGTGAGCAGAATCAGCCCCAGCATTTT; CDR3aa: CASSEQNQPQHF
abundance: -; j_gene: TRBJ2-5; v_gene: TRBV15; d_gene: -; len: 14; CDR3nt: TGTGCCACCAGCAGAGATCGGCTCCAAGAGACCCAGTACTTC; CDR3aa: CATSRDRLQETQYF
abundance: once; j_gene: TRBJ2-1; v_gene: TRBV3-1/TRBV3-2; d_gene: TRBD2; len: 17; CDR3nt: TGTGCCAGCAGCCAAGATCTTCCGACTAGCGAGGGGTATGAGCAGTTCTTC; CDR3aa: CASSQDLPTSEGYEQFF
abundance: once; j_gene: TRBJ2-7; v_gene: TRBV7-9; d_gene: -; len: 13; CDR3nt: TGTGCCAGCAGCCGCGCTTCGGGGTACGAGCAGTACTTC; CDR3aa: CASSRASGYEQYF
abundance: -; j_gene: TRBJ2-7; v_gene: TRBV28; d_gene: TRBD1; len: 13; CDR3nt: TGTGCCAGTAGGGACAGAAGATCCTACGAGCAGTACTTC; CDR3aa: CASRDRRSYEQYF
abundance: -; j_gene: TRBJ1-2; v_gene: TRBV7-9; d_gene: TRBD1; len: 13; CDR3nt: TGTGCCAGCAGCCCCCGGACAGGCTATGGCTACACCTTC; CDR3aa: CASSPRTGYGYTF
abundance: -; j_gene: TRBJ2-1; v_gene: TRBV29-1; d_gene: -; len: 13; CDR3nt: TGCAGCGTCGCAGGGGTACCACGGTATGAGCAGTTCTTC; CDR3aa: CSVAGVPRYEQFF
abundance: -; j_gene: TRBJ2-7; v_gene: TRBV10-3; d_gene: -; len: 15; CDR3nt: TGTGCCATCAGTGAGAGGGGGGCGCCGGCCAACGAGCAGTACTTC; CDR3aa: CAISERGAPANEQYF
abundance: once; j_gene: TRBJ2-3; v_gene: TRBV28; d_gene: -; len: 14; CDR3nt: TGTGCCAGCAGTTTCGGGGGCCGCACAGATACGCAGTATTTT; CDR3aa: CASSFGGRTDTQYF
abundance: -; j_gene: TRBJ1-1; v_gene: TRBV28; d_gene: -; len: 13; CDR3nt: TGTGCCAGCAGTTCGACAACCGAGACTGAAGCTTTCTTT; CDR3aa: CASSSTTETEAFF
abundance: -; j_gene: TRBJ2-7; v_gene: TRBV11-3; d_gene: -; len: 14; CDR3nt: TGTGCCAGCAGCCCCGGGGGACTTCAATACGAGCAGTACTTC; CDR3aa: CASSPGGLQYEQYF
abundance: few; j_gene: TRBJ2-2; v_gene: TRBV11-2; d_gene: -; len: 15; CDR3nt: TGTGCCAGCAGCCCGGGACATCCGAGGACCGGGGAGCTGTTTTTT; CDR3aa: CASSPGHPRTGELFF
abundance: -; j_gene: TRBJ2-7; v_gene: TRBV28; d_gene: -; len: 15; CDR3nt: TGTGCCAGCAGTGTGTTTGGTTCCCACTCCTACGAGCAGTACTTC; CDR3aa: CASSVFGSHSYEQYF
abundance: once; j_gene: TRBJ1-4; v_gene: TRBV5-5; d_gene: TRBD1; len: 14; CDR3nt: TGTGCCAGCAGCCCGGGACAGGGGAATGAAAAACTGTTTTTT; CDR3aa: CASSPGQGNEKLFF
abundance: -; j_gene: TRBJ1-2; v_gene: TRBV7-9; d_gene: -; len: 11; CDR3nt: TGTGCCAGCAGCTCAACGAGTAGCTACACCTTC; CDR3aa: CASSSTSSYTF
abundance: -; j_gene: TRBJ2-7; v_gene: TRBV11-2; d_gene: -; len: 14; CDR3nt: TGTGCCAGCAAGAAATCCGGGGGTCTCTACGAGCAGTACTTC; CDR3aa: CASKKSGGLYEQYF
abundance: -; j_gene: TRBJ1-2; v_gene: TRBV30; d_gene: -; len: 11; CDR3nt: TGTGCCTGGAGCTCGAGTGATTTCTACACCTTC; CDR3aa: CAWSSSDFYTF
abundance: -; j_gene: TRBJ2-5; v_gene: TRBV19; d_gene: -; len: 13; CDR3nt: TGTGCCAGTAGCCTAACCAGTGTGGAGACCCAGTACTTC; CDR3aa: CASSLTSVETQYF
abundance: many; j_gene: TRBJ2-7; v_gene: TRBV7-2; d_gene: -; len: 14; CDR3nt: TGTGCCAGCAGCTCATCTCTAGAGTCCTACGAGCAGTACTTC; CDR3aa: CASSSSLESYEQYF
abundance: -; j_gene: TRBJ1-1; v_gene: TRBV11-2; d_gene: -; len: 15; CDR3nt: TGTGCCAGCAGCTTAGGTTTGTCGGGGTATACTGAAGCTTTCTTT; CDR3aa: CASSLGLSGYTEAFF
abundance: -; j_gene: TRBJ2-5; v_gene: TRBV7-9; d_gene: -; len: 13; CDR3nt: TGTGCCAGCAGCTACTGGGAAGGAGAGACCCAGTACTTC; CDR3aa: CASSYWEGETQYF
abundance: -; j_gene: TRBJ2-3; v_gene: TRBV11-2; d_gene: -; len: 16; CDR3nt: TGTGCCAGCAGCTTCAGAGGGGCCCCACCAACAGATACGCAGTATTTT; CDR3aa: CASSFRGAPPTDTQYF
abundance: -; j_gene: TRBJ2-3; v_gene: TRBV6-5; d_gene: -; len: 11; CDR3nt: TGTGCCAGCAGGGGCGGCGATACGCAGTATTTT; CDR3aa: CASRGGDTQYF
abundance: -; j_gene: TRBJ1-2; v_gene: TRBV15; d_gene: TRBD1; len: 13; CDR3nt: TGTGCCACCACACAGGGGCGTGACCATGGCTACACCTTC; CDR3aa: CATTQGRDHGYTF
abundance: -; j_gene: TRBJ2-7; v_gene: TRBV19; d_gene: -; len: 13; CDR3nt: TGTGCCAGTAGTACCTTCGGAGGGTACGAGCAGTACTTC; CDR3aa: CASSTFGGYEQYF
abundance: -; j_gene: TRBJ1-1; v_gene: TRBV21-1; d_gene: -; len: 11; CDR3nt: TGTGCCAGCCCGGGGGGTCCTGAAGCTTTCTTT; CDR3aa: CASPGGPEAFF
abundance: -; j_gene: TRBJ1-1; v_gene: TRBV5-1; d_gene: -; len: 14; CDR3nt: TGCGCCAGCAGCTTGGACGGGGCGAACACTGAAGCTTTCTTT; CDR3aa: CASSLDGANTEAFF
abundance: -; j_gene: TRBJ2-3; v_gene: TRBV4-1; d_gene: -; len: 17; CDR3nt: TGCGCCAGCAGCCAAGTATTTAGGGTCTCCAACACAGATACGCAGTATTTT; CDR3aa: CASSQVFRVSNTDTQYF
abundance: -; j_gene: TRBJ1-3; v_gene: TRBV7-9; d_gene: -; len: 14; CDR3nt: TGTGCCAGCAGCTTGGTAGGGTCTGGAAACACCATATATTTT; CDR3aa: CASSLVGSGNTIYF